A single sample gave rise to the 30 T cell receptor beta chains below, sequenced in a study of control samples from healthy donors and cancer patients. Libraries were prepared by immunoSEQ multiplex PCR; TCRdb keeps only in-frame clonotypes and omits some of them. The profile shows 85,000 to 95,000 clones, around 90% of them singletons. The sample comprised blood. The receptors shown here come from a woman in her 70s in good health.

This clone was seen once. This chain connects TRBV19 to TRBJ1-5, with TRBD1 matching 7 bases. Germline V gives CDR1 LNHDA, CDR2 SQIVND (reference sequence). V was clipped by 9 bases and J by 4 bases; unmatched bases: 6. CDR3 length equals 13 residues. CDR3: CASKTGVNQPQHF. DNA for the CDR3: TGTGCCAGCAAAACAGGGGTTAATCAGCCCCAGCATTTT.

This rearrangement joins TRBV12-5 to TRBJ1-4; no reliable D call. Germline-derived CDR1 and CDR2 are LGHNT and FRNRAP. The ends were cut back, 1 base at V and 0 bases at J, with 9 bases in the middle. CDR3 length: 16 residues. The CDR3 bases are TGTGCTAGTGGTTTGGGAGACACACCAACTAATGAAAAACTGTTTTTT. This codes for CASGLGDTPTNEKLFF.

V usage is TRBV14 and J usage is TRBJ2-7, with a weak D call TRBD2 (6 bases). Trimming removed 4 bases at V and 1 base at J, with 20 bases between. Germline CDR1 SGHDN, CDR2 FVKESK. The CDR3 is made up of 17 amino acids. In DNA form, the CDR3 reads TGTGCCAGCAGCCCCTACAGTTTAGCGGAAAAATCCTACGAGCAGTACTTC. This codes for CASSPYSLAEKSYEQYF.

This chain links TRBV10-3 with TRBJ2-3, with 8 bases aligning to TRBD2. CDR3 size: 14 residues. Looked up from germline, CDR1 is ENHRY and CDR2 is SYGVKD. J lost 1 base, V lost 7 bases, and 4 bases had no gene match. CDR3: CAIKERGRTDTQYF. CDR3 DNA sequence: TGTGCCATCAAGGAGCGGGGGCGCACAGATACGCAGTATTTT.

This chain uses TRBV6-5 with TRBJ1-2; 12 bases line up with TRBD1. The V and J ends lost 6 bases and 8 bases, in that order; junction bases with no gene match: 10. This CDR3 is 15 amino acids long. The germline V gene has CDR1 MNHEY and CDR2 SVGAGI. CDR3 sequence: CASRTSGQGAEGYTF. CDR3 sequence (DNA): TGTGCCAGCAGGACTTCGGGACAGGGGGCAGAGGGCTACACCTTC.

The chain employs TRBV6-5 and TRBJ2-7; perhaps D is TRBD1 or TRBD2 (5 bases each). Looked up from germline, CDR1 is MNHEY and CDR2 is SVGAGI. This CDR3 is built from 12 residues. With 2 bases removed from V and 7 bases from J, the gap between germline ends came to 9 bases. This chain's CDR3 is CASSYGGREQYF. CDR3 coding DNA: TGTGCCAGCAGTTACGGGGGTCGGGAGCAGTACTTC.

The V gene is TRBV18, the J gene TRBJ1-1; 7 bases align to TRBD1. V was pared by 5 bases and J by 6 bases, with 9 bases of the junction left unmatched. Germline V gene data show CDR1 as KGHSH and CDR2 as LQKENI. The CDR3 spans 14 residues. The CDR3 sequence: CASSLETGTAEAFF. The CDR3 DNA is TGTGCCAGCTCATTAGAGACAGGGACGGCTGAAGCTTTCTTT.

The chain is built from TRBV2 and TRBJ1-2; 10 bases fit TRBD1. This CDR3 is 14 amino acids long. Germline V gene sequence: CDR1 SNHLY, CDR2 FYNNEI. V was clipped by 7 bases and J by 5 bases; unmatched bases: 7. The CDR3 DNA reads TGTGCCAGCATCACGGGACAGGGGATATATGGCTACACCTTC. Translated, it gives CASITGQGIYGYTF.

The chain carries TRBV5-1 and TRBJ2-2; 9 bases line up with TRBD2. The CDR3 covers 16 residues. After removal of 2 bases from V and 1 base from J, the junction contained 3 bases not matched to a gene. The germline V gene encodes CDR1 SGHRS and CDR2 YFSETQ. The CDR3 sequence: CASSFLTSGNTGELFF. The CDR3, as DNA: TGCGCCAGCAGCTTCTTGACTAGCGGGAACACCGGGGAGCTGTTTTTT.

V usage is TRBV5-1 and J usage is TRBJ1-1, with D maybe TRBD1 (5 bases). Looked up from germline, CDR1 is SGHRS and CDR2 is YFSETQ. V was trimmed by 4 bases and J by 11 bases, leaving 24 bases between them. The CDR3 has 15 amino acids. CDR3 DNA: TGCGCCAGCAGCGGTCAGGGTTTGTATTCATCCGTGGCTTTCTTT. This sequence encodes CASSGQGLYSSVAFF.

This chain connects TRBV10-1 to TRBJ2-7, with D unresolved. The CDR3 sequence is 14 residues long. The germline gives CDR1 WNHNN, CDR2 SYGVQD (reference sequence). V lost 2 bases and J lost 3, with 11 bases in between. CDR3 coding DNA: TGCGCCAGCAGTGAGGAGGAAGGAAGCTACGAGCAGTACTTC. Amino acids: CASSEEEGSYEQYF.

The V and J genes are TRBV18 and TRBJ1-1; D is unresolved. V gave up 6 bases and J gave up 1 base, with 18 bases separating them. CDR1 and CDR2 from the germline V gene are KGHSH and LQKENI. The CDR3 is 16 amino acids. The chain's CDR3 is CASSLNSGLQNTEAFF. CDR3 nucleotide sequence: TGTGCCAGCTCCTTAAATTCCGGACTCCAGAACACTGAAGCTTTCTTT. The full variable domain, with the rest looked up from reference TRBV18 and TRBJ1-1, is NAGVMQNPRHLVRRRGQEARLRCSPMKGHSHVYWYRQLPEEGLKFMVYLQKENIIDESGMPKERFSAEFPKEGPSILRIQQVVRGDSAAYFCASSLNSGLQNTEAFFGQGTRLTVV.

In nucleotides, the CDR3 is TGTGCCAGCAGCGTGGACGGGACGAACGGAAACACCATATATTTT. The encoded protein is CASSVDGTNGNTIYF. This chain joins TRBV9 and TRBJ1-3; tentatively, D is TRBD1 (5 bases). The CDR3 is 15 residues long. The germline V and J ends were trimmed by 2 bases and 4 bases, with 13 bases remaining between them. Germline V gene data show CDR1 as SGDLS and CDR2 as YYNGEE.

The rearrangement uses TRBV29-1 and TRBJ1-3, with D possibly TRBD1 on 5 matching bases. V lost 4 bases to trimming and J lost 4 bases, with 17 bases between them. The germline V gene has CDR1 SQVTM and CDR2 ANQGSEA. The CDR3 spans 15 residues. For the CDR3, the DNA is TGCAGCGTTGCTACTGGAGGGGTAAGAGGAAACACCATATATTTT. Translation gives CSVATGGVRGNTIYF.

The chain has TRBV30 and TRBJ2-7; TRBD2 matches at 9 bases. V shed 2 bases, J shed 2 bases, and the junction held 7 bases outside the gene matches. CDR1 and CDR2 (germline): GTSNPN, SVGIG (reference sequence). This CDR3 is 15 amino acids long. The CDR3 nucleotides read TGTGCCTGGAGTAAATCGACTAGCGGCACCTACGAGCAGTACTTC. As protein: CAWSKSTSGTYEQYF.

The V and J genes are TRBV11-2 and TRBJ2-7, with D maybe TRBD1 (6 bases). CDR1 is SGHAT, CDR2 FQNNGV, per germline. CDR3 length: 16 amino acids. V lost 1 base and J lost 2, with 15 bases in between. Here the CDR3 reads CASSLGGRLLPYEQYF. In nucleotides, the CDR3 is TGTGCCAGCAGCTTAGGGGGGCGCCTCTTGCCCTACGAGCAGTACTTC.

The chain is built from TRBV30 and TRBJ1-2; D unresolved. The germline V and J ends were trimmed by 4 bases and 2 bases, with 8 bases remaining between them. The V gene's germline CDR1 is GTSNPN and CDR2 SVGIG (reference sequence). This CDR3 comprises 12 residues. Here the CDR3 reads CAWNDGNYGYTF. For the CDR3, the DNA is TGTGCCTGGAATGACGGAAACTATGGCTACACCTTC.

V and J are TRBV5-4 and TRBJ1-6; D uncertain. CDR3 length equals 14 residues. Germline V gene data show CDR1 as SGHNT and CDR2 as YYREEE (reference sequence). The V end was cut by 0 bases, the J end by 5 bases, with 6 bases between. The CDR3 nucleotides are TGTGCCAGCAGCTTGGTGCAGAATAATTCACCCCTCCACTTT. Translation: CASSLVQNNSPLHF. The full variable domain, rest sourced from reference TRBV5-4 and TRBJ1-6, is ETGVTQSPTHLIKTRGQQVTLRCSSQSGHNTVSWYQQALGQGPQFIFQYYREEENGRGNFPPRFSGLQFPNYSSELNVNALELDDSALYLCASSLVQNNSPLHFGNGTRLTVT.

This clone was observed a few times. The J gene is TRBJ1-1, the V gene TRBV6-2 or TRBV6-3; perhaps TRBD1 as D (5 bases). V was shortened by 5 bases and J by 3 bases, with 13 bases between the two germline ends. The length of the CDR3 is 14 residues. Germline V gene lookup returns CDR1 MNHEY and CDR2 SVGEGT. The CDR3 reads CASSVGVSDTEAFF. The CDR3 DNA follows: TGTGCCAGCAGTGTAGGGGTTTCGGACACTGAAGCTTTCTTT.

V is TRBV19 and J is TRBJ1-2; tentative D call: TRBD1 (6 bases). V lost 6 bases to trimming and J lost 1 base, with 12 bases between them. From germline, CDR1 is LNHDA and CDR2 SQIVND (reference sequence). CDR3 length: 14 residues. CDR3 residues: CASRSQGRNYGYTF. The CDR3 region has the DNA TGTGCCAGTAGGAGCCAGGGGCGTAACTATGGCTACACCTTC.

The V call is TRBV5-1, the J call TRBJ2-3, with 10 nucleotides matching TRBD2. The J segment lost 3 bases and the V segment lost 0 bases, leaving 10 bases of the junction unmatched. Germline V gene lookup returns CDR1 SGHRS and CDR2 YFSETQ. The CDR3 is made up of 18 amino acids. CDR3 amino acids: CASSLVGAGGPRTDTQYF. CDR3 coding DNA: TGCGCCAGCAGCTTGGTTGGAGCGGGAGGGCCAAGGACAGATACGCAGTATTTT.

In DNA, the CDR3 is TGCGCCAGCAGCCGGGGGGGGCAGATTGAAAAACTGTTTTTT. This codes for CASSRGGQIEKLFF. The rearrangement uses TRBV4-1 and TRBJ1-4; D is possibly TRBD1 (6 bases). The length of the CDR3 is 14 residues. Germline lookup yields CDR1 MGHRA and CDR2 YSYEKL. The germline V and J ends were trimmed by 4 bases and 7 bases, with 13 bases remaining between them.

A single count supports this clone. Germline and junction disagree at one end, which may indicate a read error. The CDR3 loop is CASSPGTGTRETQYF. CDR3 sequence (DNA): TGTGCTAGCAGCCCCGGGACAGGAACACGGGAGACCCAGTACTTC. The chain has TRBV7-7 and TRBJ2-5, with 8 bases lining up with TRBD1. From germline, CDR1 is SSHAT and CDR2 FNYEAQ (reference sequence). The CDR3 is 15 residues long. The full variable domain, with the rest looked up from reference TRBV7-7 and TRBJ2-5, is GAGVSQSPRYKVTKRGQDVTLRCDPISSHATLYWYQQALGQGPEFLTYFNYEAQPDKSGLPSDRFSAERPEGSISTLTIQRTEQRDSAMYRCASSPGTGTRETQYFGPGTRLLVL.

The chain links TRBV5-4 to TRBJ1-2; D is possibly TRBD1 (5 bases). The germline V gene encodes CDR1 SGHNT and CDR2 YYREEE (reference sequence). Trimming stripped 4 bases from V and 4 bases from J, with 11 bases between. This CDR3 has 13 amino acids. DNA of the CDR3: TGTGCCAGCAGCCCGCAGGGATTCTATGGCTACACCTTC. Its protein product is CASSPQGFYGYTF. Combining the CDR3 with reference TRBV5-4 and TRBJ1-2 gives the whole variable domain ETGVTQSPTHLIKTRGQQVTLRCSSQSGHNTVSWYQQALGQGPQFIFQYYREEENGRGNFPPRFSGLQFPNYSSELNVNALELDDSALYLCASSPQGFYGYTFGSGTRLTVV.

V is TRBV7-9 and J is TRBJ2-7, with 7 bases identical to TRBD1. CDR3 length equals 15 residues. V lost 1 base to trimming and J lost 3 bases; unmatched junction nucleotides: 6. The germline V gene encodes CDR1 SEHNR and CDR2 FQNEAQ (reference sequence). The CDR3 region has the DNA TGTGCCAGCAGCTTAGGAACAGGGGTTCTCTACGAGCAGTACTTC. It yields the protein CASSLGTGVLYEQYF.

The chain carries TRBV11-2 and TRBJ1-6, with a weak D call TRBD1 (6 bases). Germline assignment: CDR1 SGHAT and CDR2 FQNNGV. The CDR3 is 15 residues long. Trimming shortened V by 4 bases and J by 6 bases, and 13 bases separated the two germline ends. CDR3 region: CASSSGGGPNSPLHF. CDR3 in DNA: TGTGCCAGCAGCTCTGGAGGGGGACCTAATTCACCCCTCCACTTT.

V and J are TRBV4-1 and TRBJ2-1; D not certain. Trimming shortened V by 3 bases and J by 5 bases, and 11 bases separated the two germline ends. CDR1 MGHRA and CDR2 YSYEKL come from the germline V gene. This CDR3 is 14 amino acids long. The CDR3 sequence: CASSQPGRDNEQFF. The CDR3 coding sequence is TGCGCCAGCAGCCAGCCGGGCCGGGACAATGAGCAGTTCTTC.

J is TRBJ1-1 and V is TRBV29-1; D perhaps matches TRBD1 (5 bases). The V gene lost 5 bases and the J gene lost 5 bases, with 18 bases spanning the gap. The CDR3 is 14 amino acids. Germline CDR1 is SQVTM and CDR2 is ANQGSEA. The CDR3 DNA reads TGCAGCGTTTTCCCCTATTTGGGGGGTACTGAAGCTTTCTTT. Its translation is CSVFPYLGGTEAFF.

The genes are TRBV5-1 and TRBJ1-4; D might be TRBD1 (6 bases). The CDR3 totals 17 residues. With 0 bases removed from V and 4 bases from J, the gap between germline ends came to 16 bases. Germline assignment: CDR1 SGHRS and CDR2 YFSETQ. Here the CDR3 DNA reads TGCGCCAGCAGCTTGGGCAGGGGTGTAGGTCTTAATGAAAAACTGTTTTTT. It yields the protein CASSLGRGVGLNEKLFF.

The sample holds one count of this clone. The chain carries TRBV7-2 and TRBJ1-1; 8 bases map to TRBD1. With 5 bases clipped from V and 11 bases from J, the junction kept 7 bases outside the gene matches. The CDR3 has 12 residues. Germline CDR1 is SGHTA and CDR2 is FQGNSA. CDR3 nucleotide sequence: TGTGCCAGCAGCCATACAGGGGGAAGCGCTTTCTTT. Its translation is CASSHTGGSAFF.